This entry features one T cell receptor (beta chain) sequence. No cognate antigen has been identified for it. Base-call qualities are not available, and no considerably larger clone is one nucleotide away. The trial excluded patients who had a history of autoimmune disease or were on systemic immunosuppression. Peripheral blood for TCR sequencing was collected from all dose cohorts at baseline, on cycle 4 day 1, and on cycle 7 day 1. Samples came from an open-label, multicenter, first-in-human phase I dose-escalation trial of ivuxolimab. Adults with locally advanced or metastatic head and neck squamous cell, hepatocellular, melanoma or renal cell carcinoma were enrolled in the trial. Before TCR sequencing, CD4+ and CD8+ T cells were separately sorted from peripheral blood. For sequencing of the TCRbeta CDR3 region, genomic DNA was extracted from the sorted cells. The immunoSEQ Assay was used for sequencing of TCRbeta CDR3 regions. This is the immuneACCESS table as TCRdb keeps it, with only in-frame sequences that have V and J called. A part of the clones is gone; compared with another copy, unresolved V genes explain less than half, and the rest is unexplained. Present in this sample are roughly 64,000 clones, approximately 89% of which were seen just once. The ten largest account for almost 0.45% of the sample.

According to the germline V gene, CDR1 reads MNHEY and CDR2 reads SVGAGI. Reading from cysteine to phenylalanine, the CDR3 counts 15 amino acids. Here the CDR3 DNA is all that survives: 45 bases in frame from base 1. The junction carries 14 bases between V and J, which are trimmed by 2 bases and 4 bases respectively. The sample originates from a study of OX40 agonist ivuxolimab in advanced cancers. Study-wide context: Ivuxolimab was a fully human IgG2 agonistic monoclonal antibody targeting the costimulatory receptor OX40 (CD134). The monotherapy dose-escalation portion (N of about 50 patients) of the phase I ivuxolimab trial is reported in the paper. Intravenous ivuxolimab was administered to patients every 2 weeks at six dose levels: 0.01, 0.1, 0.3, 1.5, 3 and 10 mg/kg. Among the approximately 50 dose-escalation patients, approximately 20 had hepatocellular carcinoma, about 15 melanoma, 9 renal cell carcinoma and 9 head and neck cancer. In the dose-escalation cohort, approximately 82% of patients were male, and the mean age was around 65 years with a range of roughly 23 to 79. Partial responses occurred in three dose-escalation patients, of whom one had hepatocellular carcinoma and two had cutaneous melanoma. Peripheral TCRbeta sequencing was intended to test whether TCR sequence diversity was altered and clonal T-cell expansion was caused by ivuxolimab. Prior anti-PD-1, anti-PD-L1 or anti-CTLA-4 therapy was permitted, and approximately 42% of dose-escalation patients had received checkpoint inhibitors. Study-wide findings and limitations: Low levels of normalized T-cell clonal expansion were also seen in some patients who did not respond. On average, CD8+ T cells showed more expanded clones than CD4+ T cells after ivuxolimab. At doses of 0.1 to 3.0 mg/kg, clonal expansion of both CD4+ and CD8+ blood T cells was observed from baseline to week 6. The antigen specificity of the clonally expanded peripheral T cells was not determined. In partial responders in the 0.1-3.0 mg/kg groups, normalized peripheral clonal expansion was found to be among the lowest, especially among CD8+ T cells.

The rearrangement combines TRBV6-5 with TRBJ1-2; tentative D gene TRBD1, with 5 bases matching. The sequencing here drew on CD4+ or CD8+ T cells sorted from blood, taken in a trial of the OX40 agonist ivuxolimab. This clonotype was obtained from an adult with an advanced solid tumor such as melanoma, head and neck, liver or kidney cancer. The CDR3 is CASSYDEGLVYGYTF. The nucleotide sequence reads TGTGCCAGCAGTTACGATGAGGGGTTGGTCTATGGCTACACCTTC.